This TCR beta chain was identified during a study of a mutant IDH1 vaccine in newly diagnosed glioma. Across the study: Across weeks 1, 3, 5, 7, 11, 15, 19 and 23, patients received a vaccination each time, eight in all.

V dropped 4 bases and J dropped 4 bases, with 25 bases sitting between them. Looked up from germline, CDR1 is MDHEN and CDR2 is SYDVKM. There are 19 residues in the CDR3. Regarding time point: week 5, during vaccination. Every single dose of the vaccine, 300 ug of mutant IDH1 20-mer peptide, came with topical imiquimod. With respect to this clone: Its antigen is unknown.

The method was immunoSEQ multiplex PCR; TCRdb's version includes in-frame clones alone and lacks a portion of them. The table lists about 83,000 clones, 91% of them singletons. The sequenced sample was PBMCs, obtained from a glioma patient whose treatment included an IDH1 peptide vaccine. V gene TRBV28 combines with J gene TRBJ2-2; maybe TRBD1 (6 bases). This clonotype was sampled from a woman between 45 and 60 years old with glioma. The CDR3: CASSSPGRRGSTVTGELFF. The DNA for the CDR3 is TGTGCCAGCAGTTCCCCGGGGCGTAGGGGGTCAACTGTCACCGGGGAGCTGTTTTTT.